The clone carrying this T cell receptor (beta chain) was recorded only once. Its specificity is not known. This sample includes further DNA sequences coding for the same CDR3. Per germline, CDR1 SGHRS and CDR2 YFSETQ. The CDR3 consists of 11 residues. The V and J ends lost 3 bases and 2 bases respectively, with 2 bases between them. This sample was taken from a study of graft-versus-host responses after intestinal transplantation. Study-level information: Induction with anti-thymocyte globulin, then tacrolimus and steroids for about 3 years, was given to all recipients.

Profiling relied on immunoSEQ multiplex PCR, and the TCRdb table lists in-frame clones only, not all of them. The repertoire holds roughly 97,000 clones, with roughly nine tenths as singletons. General study results and limits: GvH clones appeared in recipient marrow, some first in ileum or blood.

The sequencing used unstimulated CD4+ T cells sorted from spleen or lymph node cells, collected before transplant. The source is a human donor who was the organ donor for an intestinal transplant. The chain has TRBV5-1 and TRBJ2-5; D call uncertain. The CDR3 nucleotides read TGCGCCAGCAGCTCACAAGAGACCCAGTACTTC. Protein sequence: CASSSQETQYF.